These 11 T cell receptor beta chains were all obtained from the same sample, sequenced in a study of cytomegalovirus exposure and HLA in healthy donors. Use of 60 Vbeta and 13 Jbeta primers characterized the PCR. The repertoire was sequenced with immunoSEQ multiplex PCR; TCRdb's copy has only in-frame clones and lacks some. This table has around 160,000 clones, roughly 87% appearing once. Sequencing was done on a sample of PBMCs. The receptors stem from a man aged 50-59 years in good health and CMV-seropositive.

This clone was seen once. This chain's CDR3 is CASSLGTGGPGYTF. The CDR3 region has the DNA TGTGCCAGCAGCTTGGGGACAGGGGGCCCTGGCTACACCTTC. The chain couples TRBV5-4 to TRBJ1-2; TRBD1 matches at 11 bases. CDR1 and CDR2 (germline): SGHNT, YYREEE (reference sequence). The J segment lost 7 bases and the V segment lost 0 bases, leaving 2 bases of the junction unmatched. The CDR3 consists of 14 residues. Based on the CDR3 plus reference TRBV5-4 and TRBJ1-2, the full variable domain is ETGVTQSPTHLIKTRGQQVTLRCSSQSGHNTVSWYQQALGQGPQFIFQYYREEENGRGNFPPRFSGLQFPNYSSELNVNALELDDSALYLCASSLGTGGPGYTFGSGTRLTVV.

The rearrangement links TRBV5-5 to TRBJ2-2; 7 nucleotides agree with TRBD1. CDR1 is SGHKS and CDR2 is YYEKEE in the germline V gene (reference sequence). CDR3 length: 17 amino acids. V was pared by 4 bases and J by 0 bases, with 9 bases of the junction left unmatched. DNA of the CDR3: TGTGCCAGCAGCACGAGGACAGGAGGACCGAACACCGGGGAGCTGTTTTTT. Translating gives CASSTRTGGPNTGELFF.

The rearrangement links TRBV4-1 to TRBJ1-4, with D perhaps matching TRBD1 (6 bases). This CDR3 region has 13 residues. Germline-derived CDR1 and CDR2 are MGHRA and YSYEKL. The V and J ends lost 2 bases and 8 bases respectively, with 9 bases between them. The CDR3 DNA is TGCGCCAGCAGCCAAACGCAGGGGGAAAAACTGTTTTTT. Translation: CASSQTQGEKLFF.

The V gene is TRBV5-6, the J gene TRBJ2-5, with 8 bases matching TRBD2. CDR3 length: 15 residues. CDR1 and CDR2 from the germline V gene are SGHDT and YYEEEE. The junction had 9 bases not matched to a gene; V was cut back by 4 bases and J by 4 bases. CDR3 coding DNA: TGTGCCAGCAGCCCCTCGGGGGGGGGCCGAGAGACCCAGTACTTC. Amino acid sequence: CASSPSGGGRETQYF.

This clone was observed a single time. The CDR3 here is CASSLSGRADTQYF. CDR3 DNA sequence: TGTGCCAGCAGCCTCAGCGGGAGGGCAGATACGCAGTATTTT. The V gene is TRBV9, the J gene TRBJ2-3; TRBD2 agrees at 10 bases. Germline V CDR1 and CDR2: SGDLS, YYNGEE. CDR3 size: 14 residues. V shed 4 bases and J 4 bases; nucleotides not matched to a gene: 3.

V and J are TRBV4-1 and TRBJ2-7; 10 nucleotides align to TRBD1. This CDR3 has 17 amino acids. The trim removed 4 bases at V and 1 base at J, leaving 10 bases unmatched. Germline values: CDR1 MGHRA, CDR2 YSYEKL. The CDR3: CASSPHLPGQGSYEQYF. CDR3 nucleotide sequence: TGCGCCAGCAGCCCGCATCTACCGGGACAGGGGTCCTACGAGCAGTACTTC.

This clone appeared a single time. V is TRBV19 and J is TRBJ1-2; TRBD1 aligns across 9 bases. The CDR3 loop spans 13 amino acids. CDR1 and CDR2 (germline): LNHDA, SQIVND (reference sequence). V trimming: 3 bases; J trimming: 7 bases; junction bases outside the gene matches: 3. The chain's CDR3 is CASSIGTGLGYTF. Written as DNA, the CDR3 is TGTGCCAGTAGTATCGGGACAGGGCTTGGCTACACCTTC.

Turning to this clone: The identical CDR3 is also encoded by other nucleotide sequences in the sample. V is TRBV5-3 and J is TRBJ2-7; 9 positions agree with TRBD1. TRBV5-3 carries the ORF label, with uncertain function. This CDR3 region has 13 residues. V trimming: 4 bases; J trimming: 3 bases; junction bases outside the gene matches: 2. The CDR3 nucleotides are TGTGCCAGAAGCGCGGGACAGGGCTACGAGCAGTACTTC. It encodes CARSAGQGYEQYF.

The chain combines TRBV4-2 with TRBJ2-3, with TRBD2 matching 16 bases. J was trimmed by 6 bases and V by 0 bases; bases with no gene match: 9. The CDR3 length is 19 residues. Germline values: CDR1 LGHNA, CDR2 YNFKEQ. CDR3 nucleotide sequence: TGTGCCAGCAGCCAAGATATTTTGGGACTAGCGGGGGGGCCGGATACGCAGTATTTT. Amino acids: CASSQDILGLAGGPDTQYF.

The genes are TRBV4-1 and TRBJ1-1; D gene ambiguous. The germline CDR1 and CDR2 sequences are MGHRA and YSYEKL. The CDR3 totals 16 residues. V gave up 4 bases and J gave up 0 bases, with 15 bases separating them. The CDR3 DNA follows: TGCGCCAGCAGCCGAAAAGGTACAGTTTTGAACACTGAAGCTTTCTTT. Translated, it gives CASSRKGTVLNTEAFF.

This clone was seen a handful of times. The chain joins TRBV2 to TRBJ2-2, with TRBD1 matching 7 bases. The V segment lost 6 bases and the J segment 4 bases; nucleotides outside the gene matches: 8. There are 15 residues in the CDR3. Germline V CDR1 and CDR2: SNHLY, FYNNEI. The DNA for the CDR3 is TGTGCCAGCAGGGTTGACAGGGCGGCCACCGGGGAGCTGTTTTTT. The encoded protein is CASRVDRAATGELFF.